These T cell receptor beta chains were read from a single sample in a study of blood T cells in healthy people across ages. Each CDR3 protein gets one entry after TCRdb re-called the 5' RACE reads with MiXCR. The table includes about 800,000 distinct CDR3 sequences, around a quarter detected once. These data were likewise used in another study, on T cells of mothers and their children.

Sequenced material: blood. These receptors came from a boy under 18 in good health. CDR3s include the opening cysteine and the closing phenylalanine or tryptophan. A D gene is named only where the DNA matches it firmly. Expanded clones get a size class; other rows say once, few or many, or leave the size out.

d_call clone_size j_call cdr3_length v_call cdr3_aa cdr3_nt
- few TRBJ2-7 13 TRBV29-1 CSVETGFSYEQYF TGCAGCGTTGAGACAGGCTTCTCCTACGAGCAGTACTTC
- few TRBJ2-7 16 TRBV6-2/TRBV6-3 CASSYGILGLNYEQYF TGTGCCAGCAGTTACGGTATTTTGGGCCTCAACTACGAGCAGTACTTC
- - TRBJ2-5 15 TRBV6-2/TRBV6-3 CASSYTWTMVETQYF TGTGCCAGCAGTTACACATGGACTATGGTAGAGACCCAGTACTTC
- - TRBJ2-7 12 TRBV5-1 CASSGAGYEQYF TGCGCCAGCAGCGGTGCGGGGTACGAGCAGTACTTC
TRBD2 few TRBJ2-1 16 TRBV5-5 CASSFRVLAGAVEQFF TGTGCCAGCAGCTTTAGGGTACTAGCGGGGGCGGTGGAGCAGTTCTTC
- - TRBJ2-6 16 TRBV21-1 CASTRGTYSGANVLTF TGTGCCAGCACCCGAGGTACCTACTCTGGGGCCAACGTCCTGACTTTC
TRBD1 - TRBJ2-3 15 TRBV28 CASTPQGAQGDTQYF TGTGCCAGCACTCCCCAGGGGGCGCAGGGAGATACGCAGTATTTT
TRBD2 - TRBJ2-1 16 TRBV7-2 CASSLEGLADYNEQFF TGTGCCAGCAGCTTAGAAGGCCTAGCGGATTACAATGAGCAGTTCTTC
TRBD1 - TRBJ2-7 17 TRBV7-2 CASSLAVWTGSSYEQYF TGTGCCAGCAGCTTAGCGGTCTGGACAGGGTCCTCCTACGAGCAGTACTTC
- - TRBJ1-5 16 TRBV5-1 CASRYRDNGLNQPQHF TGCGCCAGCAGATACCGGGACAACGGCCTCAATCAGCCCCAGCATTTT
- few TRBJ2-3 16 TRBV7-2 CASSLLADLSTDTQYF TGTGCCAGCAGCTTACTAGCAGACCTTAGCACAGATACGCAGTATTTT
- - TRBJ2-7 13 TRBV16 CASSQLLGYEQYF TGTGCCAGCAGCCAATTGTTGGGTTACGAGCAGTACTTC
- - TRBJ1-2 15 TRBV30 CAWSGTGGKVYGYTF TGTGCCTGGAGTGGTACGGGGGGCAAGGTCTATGGCTACACCTTC
- - TRBJ1-3 14 TRBV28 CASSLLRDGNTIYF TGTGCCAGCAGTTTACTAAGGGATGGAAACACCATATATTTT
- - TRBJ1-2 14 TRBV28 CASSSTRGRYGYTF TGTGCCAGCAGTTCCACCCGGGGCCGCTATGGCTACACCTTC
- few TRBJ1-2 15 TRBV15 CATSRGLESGYGYTF TGTGCCACCAGCAGAGGGTTGGAGTCGGGGTATGGCTACACCTTC
- - TRBJ2-3 14 TRBV9 CASSQFDLTDTQYF TGTGCCAGCAGCCAATTCGATCTGACAGATACGCAGTATTTT
- - TRBJ2-1 15 TRBV7-9 CASSFTEILLNEQFF TGTGCCAGCAGCTTCACAGAGATCCTCCTCAATGAGCAGTTCTTC
- few TRBJ1-4 16 TRBV20-1 CSAPTSSGTSNEKLFF TGCAGTGCTCCAACCAGTTCAGGGACTTCTAATGAAAAACTGTTTTTT
TRBD1 - TRBJ1-1 13 TRBV29-1 CSVRTGPGTEAFF TGCAGCGTCCGGACAGGGCCGGGCACTGAAGCTTTCTTT
TRBD2 few TRBJ2-3 16 TRBV29-1 CSVEGELAGVEDTQYF TGCAGCGTTGAAGGGGAGCTAGCGGGGGTCGAAGATACGCAGTATTTT
- - TRBJ2-7 16 TRBV20-1 CSARSKRTVSSYEQYF TGCAGTGCTAGAAGCAAGAGGACCGTTAGCTCCTACGAGCAGTACTTC
- - TRBJ2-1 16 TRBV20-1 CSARDDGLAAYNEQFF TGCAGTGCTAGAGATGACGGCTTAGCGGCCTACAATGAGCAGTTCTTC
- few TRBJ2-6 15 TRBV4-3 CASSQLVGGANVLTF TGCGCCAGCAGCCAATTGGTTGGTGGGGCCAACGTCCTGACTTTC
TRBD1 few TRBJ2-5 14 TRBV20-1 CSANPGQGGETQYF TGCAGTGCTAATCCCGGACAGGGTGGAGAGACCCAGTACTTC
- - TRBJ1-2 13 TRBV7-9 CASSLPDGYGYTF TGTGCCAGCAGCTTACCAGACGGGTATGGCTACACCTTC
- - TRBJ2-3 15 TRBV24-1 CATSVGGTTLDTQYF TGTGCCACCAGTGTAGGGGGAACCACATTGGATACGCAGTATTTT
- - TRBJ1-3 14 TRBV20-1 CSARGPDSGNTIYF TGCAGTGCTAGGGGACCAGACTCTGGAAACACCATATATTTT
- - TRBJ2-5 14 TRBV7-9 CASSQLTGGETQYF TGTGCCAGCAGCCAACTAACGGGCGGAGAGACCCAGTACTTC
TRBD1 few TRBJ1-2 15 TRBV11-2 CASSPLSGTGYGYTF TGTGCCAGCAGCCCTCTTTCCGGGACAGGTTATGGCTACACCTTC
- few TRBJ2-7 17 TRBV21-1 CASSKLPGASRGYEQYF TGTGCCAGCAGCAAATTACCGGGGGCTAGCAGGGGTTACGAGCAGTACTTC
TRBD2 - TRBJ2-1 15 TRBV5-1 CASSVREGRMNEQFF TGCGCCAGCAGCGTAAGGGAGGGCCGAATGAATGAGCAGTTCTTC
TRBD2 - TRBJ2-3 16 TRBV7-3 CASSSTSGGYEDTQYF TGTGCCAGCAGCTCGACTAGCGGGGGGTATGAAGATACGCAGTATTTT
- - TRBJ1-1 14 TRBV5-1 CASSLNGDPTEAFF TGCGCCAGCAGCTTGAATGGGGACCCTACTGAAGCTTTCTTT
TRBD1 few TRBJ2-5 16 TRBV18 CASSPPGQGAMETQYF TGTGCCAGCTCACCACCAGGGCAGGGGGCGATGGAGACCCAGTACTTC
TRBD1 - TRBJ1-6 12 TRBV20-1 CSARQGGSPLHF TGCAGTGCTAGACAGGGGGGTTCACCCCTCCACTTT
- - TRBJ2-7 14 TRBV7-9 CASSSLWGPDEQYF TGTGCCAGCAGCTCCCTATGGGGGCCGGACGAGCAGTACTTC
TRBD2 few TRBJ2-1 16 TRBV6-5 CASSFAPGLGANEQFF TGTGCCAGCAGTTTCGCGCCGGGACTAGGGGCCAATGAGCAGTTCTTC
- - TRBJ1-4 13 TRBV29-1 CSALSSTNEKLFF TGCAGCGCCCTATCTTCAACTAATGAAAAACTGTTTTTT
- once TRBJ2-1 16 TRBV6-6 CASSPAVSGAGNEQFF TGTGCCAGCAGTCCCGCCGTGTCGGGGGCCGGCAATGAGCAGTTCTTC
- - TRBJ1-2 13 TRBV20-1 CSAREDGGYGYTF TGCAGTGCTAGAGAAGACGGGGGCTATGGCTACACCTTC
- few TRBJ2-3 16 TRBV5-6 CASSGGGGEGADTQYF TGTGCCAGCAGCGGGGGGGGCGGCGAGGGGGCTGATACGCAGTATTTT
- many TRBJ2-7 12 TRBV6-2/TRBV6-3 CASTDSPYEQYF TGTGCCAGCACGGATAGCCCCTACGAGCAGTACTTC
- - TRBJ2-1 11 TRBV28 CASPSNNEQFF TGTGCCAGCCCCTCAAACAATGAGCAGTTCTTC
- few TRBJ2-3 15 TRBV7-9 CASSLGTTRTDTQYF TGTGCCAGCAGCTTGGGAACGACTAGGACAGATACGCAGTATTTT
TRBD1 - TRBJ2-6 17 TRBV28 CASRRPGTGAGANVLTF TGTGCCAGCAGGCGTCCCGGGACAGGGGCTGGGGCCAACGTCCTGACTTTC
- few TRBJ2-1 14 TRBV5-5 CASRPGSVYNEQFF TGTGCCAGCAGGCCAGGGAGCGTCTACAATGAGCAGTTCTTC
TRBD1 few TRBJ2-7 13 TRBV10-3 CAIGTVSSYEQYF TGTGCCATCGGGACAGTTAGCTCCTACGAGCAGTACTTC
TRBD2 few TRBJ2-1 18 TRBV7-9 CASSLQASGGSSYNEQFF TGTGCCAGCAGCTTACAGGCTAGCGGGGGGTCCTCCTACAATGAGCAGTTCTTC
TRBD1 - TRBJ1-1 13 TRBV3-1 CASTGTGRTEAFF TGTGCCAGCACCGGGACAGGGCGGACTGAAGCTTTCTTT
TRBD1 - TRBJ1-2 15 TRBV4-1 CASSHPGQRFYDYTF TGCGCCAGCAGCCATCCGGGACAGCGCTTCTATGACTACACCTTC
TRBD1 few TRBJ1-2 16 TRBV7-9 CASSLATGKHNYGYTF TGTGCCAGCAGCTTAGCGACAGGGAAACATAACTATGGCTACACCTTC
TRBD2 - TRBJ2-3 16 TRBV28 CVSSPLFGGATDTQYF TGTGTCAGCAGTCCCCTCTTCGGGGGGGCCACAGATACGCAGTATTTT
TRBD2 - TRBJ2-5 15 TRBV20-1 CSARDLIAGQETQYF TGCAGTGCTAGAGATCTGATAGCGGGGCAAGAGACCCAGTACTTC
TRBD1 few TRBJ1-1 15 TRBV5-5 CASSSTGEGNTEAFF TGTGCCAGCAGCAGTACAGGGGAGGGGAACACTGAAGCTTTCTTT
TRBD1 - TRBJ1-4 16 TRBV4-1 CASSLFSGTGVEKLFF TGCGCCAGCAGCCTTTTCTCCGGGACAGGGGTTGAAAAACTGTTTTTT
TRBD1 - TRBJ2-3 15 TRBV5-5 CASSALTGTTDTQYF TGTGCCAGCAGCGCACTGACAGGGACCACAGATACGCAGTATTTT
TRBD1 few TRBJ2-7 15 TRBV12-3/TRBV12-4 CASSLTGQGDGEQYF TGTGCCAGCAGCTTGACAGGACAGGGTGACGGCGAGCAGTACTTC
- few TRBJ2-7 15 TRBV29-1 CSVVLSITTAYEQYF TGCAGCGTTGTTTTATCGATCACCACGGCCTACGAGCAGTACTTC